The 29 T cell receptor beta chains below were found in one sample sequenced in a study of shared clonotypes between healthy human individuals. TCRdb's table, derived via immunoSEQ multiplex PCR, lists solely in-frame clones and lacks some. Here the sample spans 650,000 to 800,000 clones, 72% being singletons. Sample: memory CD4+ T cells sorted from blood. Subset described: CD45RA-negative fraction. The receptors stem from a young woman in good health.

This clone was observed a single time. CDR3 region: CATLLGGSTEAFF. The CDR3 region has the DNA TGTGCCACCCTCTTGGGTGGGAGCACTGAAGCTTTCTTT. The J gene is TRBJ1-1, the V gene TRBV6-1, with D unclear. V lost 10 bases and J 4 bases, leaving 16 bases between the germline ends. The germline V gene has CDR1 MNHNS and CDR2 SASEGT. The CDR3 totals 13 residues.

The chain links TRBV5-1 to TRBJ2-2; maybe TRBD2 (5 bases). V gave up 3 bases and J gave up 0 bases, with 27 bases separating them. The V gene's germline CDR1 is SGHRS and CDR2 YFSETQ. The CDR3 spans 21 residues. The CDR3 here is CASSSPIRNEEGRPNTGELFF. In DNA, the CDR3 is TGCGCCAGCAGCTCCCCGATTCGCAACGAAGAGGGCAGGCCGAACACCGGGGAGCTGTTTTTT.

This chain links TRBV9 with TRBJ1-4; TRBD1 might be the D (6 bases). Between the trimmed V and J ends, which lost 2 bases and 5 bases, there was a span of 10 bases. This CDR3 has 14 amino acids. Germline V gene lookup returns CDR1 SGDLS and CDR2 YYNGEE. The DNA of the CDR3 is TGTGCCAGCAGCGTTTCAGGGGAAAATGAAAAACTGTTTTTT. This encodes CASSVSGENEKLFF.

The chain couples TRBV7-8 to TRBJ2-4; 8 positions match TRBD1. The CDR3 is 13 residues long. After removal of 0 bases from V and 11 bases from J, the junction contained 3 bases not matched to a gene. Germline V gene lookup returns CDR1 SGHVS and CDR2 FQNEAQ. CDR3 sequence (DNA): TGTGCCAGCAGCTTAGCCCTCAGGGGGCTTCAGTACTTC. Translation gives CASSLALRGLQYF.

This clone has more than one count but fewer than ten. The rearrangement uses TRBV9 and TRBJ1-2, with TRBD1 matching over 7 bases. Germline lookup yields CDR1 SGDLS and CDR2 YYNGEE. The CDR3 loop spans 15 amino acids. The ends lost 3 bases at V and 7 bases at J; junction bases unmatched: 12. CDR3 DNA sequence: TGTGCCAGCAGCGCGGGGACAGCTACTTCTCGTGGCTACACCTTC. Its translation: CASSAGTATSRGYTF.

V is TRBV5-4 and J is TRBJ1-3, with D maybe TRBD1 (5 bases). Trimming stripped 0 bases from V and 0 bases from J, with 7 bases between. Germline CDR1 and CDR2: SGHNT and YYREEE (reference sequence). This CDR3 has 15 amino acids. CDR3 sequence reads: CASSLGGASGNTIYF. The DNA of the CDR3 is TGTGCCAGCAGCTTGGGAGGGGCCTCTGGAAACACCATATATTTT.

This chain links TRBV27 with TRBJ2-7; unclear D gene. The length of the CDR3 is 14 residues. With 0 bases removed from V and 7 bases from J, the gap between germline ends came to 13 bases. CDR1 is MNHEY, CDR2 SMNVEV, per germline (reference sequence). The CDR3 DNA follows: TGTGCCAGCAGTTTATCTGGAAGGCCACCTGAGCAGTACTTC. Its translation is CASSLSGRPPEQYF.

The V and J genes are TRBV5-1 and TRBJ2-1; 8 bases are a match to TRBD1. The V segment lost 0 bases and the J segment 12 bases; nucleotides outside the gene matches: 11. This CDR3 has 15 residues. Germline loops: CDR1 SGHRS, CDR2 YFSETQ. The chain's CDR3 is CASSLASGGAFGQFF. The CDR3 DNA reads TGCGCCAGCAGCTTGGCCTCAGGGGGCGCGTTCGGGCAGTTCTTC. The full variable domain, completed using reference TRBV5-1 and TRBJ2-1, is KAGVTQTPRYLIKTRGQQVTLSCSPISGHRSVSWYQQTPGQGLQFLFEYFSETQRNKGNFPGRFSGRQFSNSRSEMNVSTLELGDSALYLCASSLASGGAFGQFFGPGTRLTVL.

The V call is TRBV5-6, the J call TRBJ1-5; D unclear. Germline values: CDR1 SGHDT, CDR2 YYEEEE. V was cut by 0 bases and J by 5 bases, with 12 bases left in between. The CDR3 is 15 amino acids. DNA of the CDR3: TGTGCCAGCAGCTTGGGGACGAACCCCGATCAGCCCCAGCATTTT. It codes for CASSLGTNPDQPQHF.

CDR3 amino acids: CASSLQGNQPQHF. The CDR3 DNA is TGTGCCAGCAGCCTACAGGGGAATCAGCCCCAGCATTTT. The V call is TRBV6-5, the J call TRBJ1-5; TRBD1 matches at 7 bases. CDR1 and CDR2 from the germline V gene are MNHEY and SVGAGI. This CDR3 has 13 residues. V shed 6 bases, J shed 4 bases, and the junction held 3 bases outside the gene matches.

The rearrangement links TRBV7-6 to TRBJ2-1, with D possibly TRBD1 on 6 matching bases. Germline loops: CDR1 SGHVS, CDR2 FNYEAQ. V lost 5 bases and J lost 6, with 11 bases in between. This CDR3 has 13 amino acids. The CDR3 nucleotides read TGTGCCAGCAGCCGTCGACAGGCCAATGAGCAGTTCTTC. Protein sequence: CASSRRQANEQFF.

The chain is built from TRBV27 and TRBJ2-7; D might be TRBD1 (6 bases). The length of the CDR3 is 13 residues. Germline-derived CDR1 and CDR2 are MNHEY and SMNVEV (reference sequence). The V end was cut by 4 bases, the J end by 4 bases, with 11 bases between. In DNA, the CDR3 is TGTGCCAGCAGTTCAACAGGGTTTTACGAGCAGTACTTC. It yields the protein CASSSTGFYEQYF.

The table lists this clone with a few counts. CDR3 amino acids: CASSPGGRASQPQHF. The DNA for the CDR3 is TGTGCCAGCAGTCCGGGGGGGAGGGCTAGTCAGCCCCAGCATTTT. The chain carries TRBV28 and TRBJ1-5; possibly TRBD1 for D (5 bases). Per the germline V gene, CDR1 is MDHEN and CDR2 is SYDVKM. The CDR3 is 15 amino acids. Trimming pared 5 bases from V and 6 bases from J, leaving 17 bases between.

This clone was seen many times. The chain employs TRBV2 and TRBJ2-7; the D call may be TRBD1 or TRBD2 (5 bases each). The CDR3 totals 16 residues. The V gene lost 7 bases and the J gene lost 3 bases, with 22 bases spanning the gap. CDR1 is SNHLY and CDR2 is FYNNEI in the germline V gene. The CDR3 loop reads CASIRDPSMGNYEQYF. The CDR3 DNA follows: TGTGCCAGCATAAGGGACCCCTCAATGGGAAACTACGAGCAGTACTTC.

The rearrangement joins TRBV6-5 to TRBJ2-2; TRBD1 aligns across 7 bases. The ends lost 4 bases at V and 0 bases at J; junction bases unmatched: 5. Per the germline V gene, CDR1 is MNHEY and CDR2 is SVGAGI. This CDR3 region has 16 residues. CDR3 sequence reads: CASSLTGFSNTGELFF. CDR3 DNA: TGTGCCAGCAGTTTGACAGGGTTTTCGAACACCGGGGAGCTGTTTTTT.

The chain carries TRBV25-1 and TRBJ2-5, with 8 bases identical to TRBD1. The CDR3 sequence is 14 residues long. The V gene end was trimmed by 3 bases and the J gene end by 5 bases; junction bases not matched to a gene: 5. The V gene's germline CDR1 is MGHDK and CDR2 SYGVNS. The CDR3, as DNA: TGTGCCAGCAGTGAGGACAGGGAATTTGAGACCCAGTACTTC. Translating gives CASSEDREFETQYF.

This clone showed up just once. The chain recombines TRBV7-2 with TRBJ2-3; TRBD2 aligns across 9 bases. The CDR3 is 15 amino acids. The J segment lost 4 bases and the V segment lost 5 bases, leaving 7 bases of the junction unmatched. Germline CDR1 is SGHTA and CDR2 is FQGNSA. The CDR3 DNA reads as TGTGCCAGCAGCGTGAGACTAGCGGAATCAGATACGCAGTATTTT. Amino acids: CASSVRLAESDTQYF.

The chain links TRBV19 to TRBJ2-3; the match to TRBD1 covers 7 bases. CDR1 and CDR2 from the germline V gene are LNHDA and SQIVND (reference sequence). This CDR3 is built from 18 residues. Trimming cost V 3 bases and J 0 bases; bases outside gene matches: 12. CDR3 in amino acids: CASSIAPRGRTSTDTQYF. Written as DNA, the CDR3 is TGTGCCAGTAGTATCGCGCCGAGGGGGCGCACTAGCACAGATACGCAGTATTTT.

The chain carries TRBV28 and TRBJ2-7, with D perhaps given as TRBD1 or TRBD2 (6 bases each). The V gene's germline CDR1 is MDHEN and CDR2 SYDVKM. The V end lost 7 bases, the J end lost 6 bases, and 13 bases lay between the germline ends. This CDR3 region has 12 residues. The DNA of the CDR3 is TGTGCCAGCAATGGGGGGCCTAGCGAGCAGTACTTC. Amino acids: CASNGGPSEQYF.

The V and J genes are TRBV27 and TRBJ2-6; 10 bases are shared with TRBD1. V was pared by 4 bases and J by 1 base, with 7 bases of the junction left unmatched. The CDR3 is made up of 18 amino acids. Germline loops: CDR1 MNHEY, CDR2 SMNVEV (reference sequence). The CDR3 sequence: CASSSGTGVFSGANVLTF. CDR3 in DNA: TGTGCCAGCAGTTCCGGGACAGGGGTTTTTTCTGGGGCCAACGTCCTGACTTTC.

Of note for this clone: Other DNA sequences from this sample encode an identical CDR3 as well. This rearrangement joins TRBV18 to TRBJ1-5; the D is unclear. Germline V CDR1 and CDR2: KGHSH, LQKENI. CDR3 size: 12 residues. The V and J ends lost 4 bases and 3 bases respectively, with 4 bases between them. The CDR3 coding sequence is TGTGCCAGCTCACTGCCCAATCAGCCCCAGCATTTT. This codes for CASSLPNQPQHF.

This chain connects TRBV6-6 to TRBJ1-2, with D perhaps TRBD1 (6 bases). CDR1 is MNHNY, CDR2 SVGAGI, per germline (reference sequence). The CDR3 is 12 residues long. V was cut by 6 bases and J by 7 bases, with 12 bases left in between. This CDR3 reads CASRTQGSGYTF. CDR3 bases: TGTGCCAGCAGGACCCAGGGGTCTGGCTACACCTTC.

This clone occurred a few times. Within the sample, other DNA sequences also encode this same CDR3. The chain combines TRBV2 with TRBJ2-2; TRBD1 matches 9 bases. The CDR3 is 14 amino acids. J lost 1 base, V lost 8 bases, and 2 bases had no gene match. In germline, CDR1 is SNHLY, CDR2 FYNNEI. For the CDR3, the DNA is TGTGCCAGCCGGGACAGGGTGAACACCGGGGAGCTGTTTTTT. Its protein is CASRDRVNTGELFF.

CDR3 DNA sequence: TGTGCCAGCAGTTTCGCGCTAGCGGGAGCCGGGGAGCTGTTTTTT. The encoded protein is CASSFALAGAGELFF. The rearrangement joins TRBV6-6 to TRBJ2-2; 10 nucleotides line up with TRBD2. The junction had 5 bases not matched to a gene; V was cut back by 4 bases and J by 6 bases. The CDR3 sequence is 15 residues long. CDR1 and CDR2 (germline): MNHNY, SVGAGI (reference sequence).

The chain recombines TRBV5-1 with TRBJ2-1; D possibly corresponds to TRBD1 (5 bases). Trimming removed 4 bases from V and 6 bases from J, with 20 bases in between. This CDR3 has 16 amino acids. Per germline, CDR1 SGHRS and CDR2 YFSETQ. The CDR3 sequence: CASSPWGRASGNEQFF. For the CDR3, the DNA is TGCGCCAGCAGCCCTTGGGGCAGGGCTTCGGGCAATGAGCAGTTCTTC. The variable domain in full, with the rest retrieved from reference TRBV5-1 and TRBJ2-1, is KAGVTQTPRYLIKTRGQQVTLSCSPISGHRSVSWYQQTPGQGLQFLFEYFSETQRNKGNFPGRFSGRQFSNSRSEMNVSTLELGDSALYLCASSPWGRASGNEQFFGPGTRLTVL.

V and J are TRBV28 and TRBJ2-6, with D possibly matching TRBD1 (6 bases). From germline, CDR1 is MDHEN and CDR2 SYDVKM. With 6 bases removed from V and 1 base from J, the gap between germline ends came to 19 bases. The CDR3 is 18 residues long. The CDR3 loop reads CASRLRTASSSGANVLTF. CDR3 DNA sequence: TGTGCCAGCAGACTAAGGACAGCATCATCTTCTGGGGCCAACGTCCTGACTTTC. The full variable domain, completed using reference TRBV28 and TRBJ2-6, is DVKVTQSSRYLVKRTGEKVFLECVQDMDHENMFWYRQDPGLGLRLIYFSYDVKMKEKGDIPEGYSVSREKKERFSLILESASTNQTSMYLCASRLRTASSSGANVLTFGAGSRLTVL.

V and J are TRBV5-1 and TRBJ1-5; no reliable D call. Trimming removed 1 base at V and 7 bases at J, with 9 bases between. The CDR3 contains 13 residues. Germline assignment: CDR1 SGHRS and CDR2 YFSETQ. CDR3 nucleotide sequence: TGCGCCAGCAGCTTGAATACTGACCAGCCCCAGCATTTT. It encodes CASSLNTDQPQHF.

The chain combines TRBV14 with TRBJ2-1, with TRBD2 identical over 8 bases. V was clipped by 4 bases and J by 4 bases; unmatched bases: 6. Germline V gene lookup returns CDR1 SGHDN and CDR2 FVKESK. This CDR3 has 15 residues. This CDR3 reads CASSPTGGRYNEQFF. The CDR3 nucleotides read TGTGCCAGCAGCCCCACGGGAGGGAGGTACAATGAGCAGTTCTTC.

The chain recombines TRBV5-8 with TRBJ2-1; D tentatively fits TRBD1 or TRBD2 (5 bases each). Looked up from germline, CDR1 is SGHTS and CDR2 is YDEGEE. With 3 bases removed from V and 10 bases from J, the gap between germline ends came to 17 bases. The CDR3 has 14 residues. The CDR3 sequence is CASSYYFGTVEQFF. For the CDR3, the DNA is TGTGCCAGCAGCTATTATTTCGGGACCGTCGAGCAGTTCTTC.